The text below deals with one T cell receptor beta chain. Its antigen is unidentified. The junction shows a germline mismatch at one end, possibly a read error. Each PCR replicate from the sorted subsets contained about 200 ng DNA, which is 25,000 to 30,000 T cell genomes. Clones were read by immunoSEQ multiplex PCR, and TCRdb kept only the in-frame ones, dropping some. The sample shows 2,100,000 or so clones, around 95% of them seen only once. CDR3 length: 14 residues. CDR1 is SGHTA and CDR2 is FQGNSA in the germline V gene. This sample is part of a study of shared clonotypes between healthy human individuals. Study in general: Per donor, three plates held CD4 naive cells, three held CD4 memory, two held CD8 naive and one held CD8 memory.

Study-wide findings and caveats: Of the naive CD4 clonotypes, approximately 5% were shared across a handful of donors. Researchers found naive subsets generally carried larger estimated richness than memory subsets.

Sequenced material: naive CD4+ T cells sorted from blood. Subset defined: CD45RA+ positively selected. This receptor was identified in a man between 18 and 29 years old in good health. V and J are TRBV7-2 and TRBJ2-3; TRBD1 is a possible D gene (5 bases). The CDR3 DNA sequence: TGTGCCAGCACCTTAGACAGACCCACAGATACGCAGTATTTT. Its protein is CASTLDRPTDTQYF.